This TCR beta chain was found in a study of technical replicates of blood from a few donors. Clones were sequenced by immunoSEQ multiplex PCR, and TCRdb holds only the in-frame ones, with some missing. The table shows 67,000 or so clones, with roughly 95% occurring only once. This TCR came from a human donor in good health. Material for sequencing was T cells isolated from PBMCs.

CDR3 coding DNA: TGTGCCAGCAGCCAAGACGGCGGGAACACAGATACGCAGTATTTT. The encoded protein is CASSQDGGNTDTQYF. The genes are TRBV4-2 and TRBJ2-3, with D tentatively TRBD2 (6 bases). The ends were cut back, 0 bases at V and 2 bases at J, with 9 bases in the middle. Germline V gives CDR1 LGHNA, CDR2 YNFKEQ. This CDR3 contains 15 residues.